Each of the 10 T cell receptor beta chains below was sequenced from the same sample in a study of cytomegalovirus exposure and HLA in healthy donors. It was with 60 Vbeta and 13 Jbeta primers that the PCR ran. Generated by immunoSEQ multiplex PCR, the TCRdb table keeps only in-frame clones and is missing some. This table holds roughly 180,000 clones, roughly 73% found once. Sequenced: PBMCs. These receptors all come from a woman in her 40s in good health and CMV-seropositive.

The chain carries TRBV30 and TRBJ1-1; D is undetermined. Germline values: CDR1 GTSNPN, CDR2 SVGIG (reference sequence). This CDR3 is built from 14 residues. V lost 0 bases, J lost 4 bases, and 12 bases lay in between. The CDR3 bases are TGTGCCTGGAGTGTCTCTTCCCTCGGCACTGAAGCTTTCTTT. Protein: CAWSVSSLGTEAFF.

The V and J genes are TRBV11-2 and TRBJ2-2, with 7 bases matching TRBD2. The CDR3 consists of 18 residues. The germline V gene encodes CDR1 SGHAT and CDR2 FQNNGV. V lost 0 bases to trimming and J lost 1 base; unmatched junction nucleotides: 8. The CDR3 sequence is CASSLDRGASGNTGELFF. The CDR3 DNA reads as TGTGCCAGCAGCTTAGATCGAGGGGCTAGCGGGAACACCGGGGAGCTGTTTTTT.

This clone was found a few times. The CDR3 reads CASSRDSDTQYF. The DNA for the CDR3 is TGTGCCAGCAGCCGGGACTCAGATACGCAGTATTTT. The V and J genes are TRBV7-3 and TRBJ2-3; the D gene is possibly TRBD2 (6 bases). The CDR3 has 12 amino acids. Trimming pared 5 bases from V and 4 bases from J, leaving 7 bases between. Looked up from germline, CDR1 is SGHTA and CDR2 is FQGTGA.

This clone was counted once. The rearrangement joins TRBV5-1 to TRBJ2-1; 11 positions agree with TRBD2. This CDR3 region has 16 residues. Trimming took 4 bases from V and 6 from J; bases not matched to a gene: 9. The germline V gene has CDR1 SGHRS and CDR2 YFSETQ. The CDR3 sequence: CASSPTGLAGGNEQFF. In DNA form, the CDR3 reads TGCGCCAGCAGCCCCACAGGGCTAGCGGGAGGCAATGAGCAGTTCTTC.

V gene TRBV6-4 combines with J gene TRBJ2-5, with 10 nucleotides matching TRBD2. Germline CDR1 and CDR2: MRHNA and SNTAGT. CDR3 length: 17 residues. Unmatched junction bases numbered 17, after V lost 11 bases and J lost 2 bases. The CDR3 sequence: CAAFALGTSEKQETQYF. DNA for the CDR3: TGTGCCGCATTCGCCTTAGGGACTAGCGAGAAGCAAGAGACCCAGTACTTC.

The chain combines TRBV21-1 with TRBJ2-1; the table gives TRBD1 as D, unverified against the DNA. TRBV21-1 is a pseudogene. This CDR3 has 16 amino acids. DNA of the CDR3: TGTGCCAGCAGCAACGGGACAGGGGGCTCCTACAATGAGCAGTTCTTC. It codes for CASSNGTGGSYNEQFF.

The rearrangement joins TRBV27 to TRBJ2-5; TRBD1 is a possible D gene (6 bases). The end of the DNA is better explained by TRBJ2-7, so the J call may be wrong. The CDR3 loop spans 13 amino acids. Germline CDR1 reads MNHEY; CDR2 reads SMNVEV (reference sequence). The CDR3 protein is CASRLGQYYEQYF. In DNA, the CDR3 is TGTGCCAGCAGATTAGGACAGTACTACGAGCAGTACTTC.

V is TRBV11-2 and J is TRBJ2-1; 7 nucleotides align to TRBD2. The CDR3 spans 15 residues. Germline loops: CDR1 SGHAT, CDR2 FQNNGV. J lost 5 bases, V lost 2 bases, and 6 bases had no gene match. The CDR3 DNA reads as TGTGCCAGCAGCTTACTAGCGGAAGTAAACAATGAGCAGTTCTTC. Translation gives CASSLLAEVNNEQFF.

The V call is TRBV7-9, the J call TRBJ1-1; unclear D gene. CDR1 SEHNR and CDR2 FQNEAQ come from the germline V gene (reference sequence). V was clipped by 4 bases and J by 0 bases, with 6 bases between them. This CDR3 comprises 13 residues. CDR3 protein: CASSSLMNTEAFF. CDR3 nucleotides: TGTGCCAGCAGCTCCCTAATGAACACTGAAGCTTTCTTT.

The CDR3 DNA reads TGTGCCAGCAGCACCCTCTCTGGCGGGAGGCCCAATGAGCAGTTCTTC. It codes for CASSTLSGGRPNEQFF. The J gene is TRBJ2-1, the V gene TRBV7-9, with TRBD2 matching 8 bases. V gave up 5 bases and J gave up 6 bases; unmatched junction bases: 12. Germline V gives CDR1 SEHNR, CDR2 FQNEAQ (reference sequence). The CDR3 loop spans 16 amino acids.